The 17 T cell receptor beta chains below all came from one sample that was sequenced in a study of cytomegalovirus exposure and HLA in healthy donors. 60 Vbeta and 13 Jbeta primers were used in PCR. Here immunoSEQ multiplex PCR was the method, and the copy in TCRdb shows in-frame clones only, minus some. The repertoire has approximately 76,000 clones, around 80% of them found once; the top ten carry 2% to 3%. Sequencing was carried out using PBMCs. The receptors derive from a man aged 25 to 40 in good health and CMV-seronegative.

The V call is TRBV6-1, the J call TRBJ2-2, with 7 bases aligning to TRBD1. V was clipped by 7 bases and J by 2 bases; unmatched bases: 7. Germline V gene lookup returns CDR1 MNHNS and CDR2 SASEGT. This CDR3 has 15 amino acids. The DNA for the CDR3 is TGTGCCAGCATCGGTGCAGGGGGAAACACCGGGGAGCTGTTTTTT. This translates into CASIGAGGNTGELFF.

This clone has just a few counts. This chain links TRBV4-3 with TRBJ1-1; 7 nucleotides match TRBD1. Germline lookup yields CDR1 LGHNA and CDR2 YSLEER. With 0 bases clipped from V and 10 bases from J, the junction kept 5 bases outside the gene matches. The length of the CDR3 is 13 residues. The CDR3 coding sequence is TGCGCCAGCAGCCAAGATAAGGCAGGGGGAGCTTTCTTT. Its translation: CASSQDKAGGAFF.

The V and J genes are TRBV6-5 and TRBJ1-6; 7 positions match TRBD1. The V gene's germline CDR1 is MNHEY and CDR2 SVGAGI. After removal of 2 bases from V and 7 bases from J, the junction contained 5 bases not matched to a gene. The CDR3 covers 15 residues. CDR3 protein: CASSYAGTANSPLHF. The DNA of the CDR3 is TGTGCCAGCAGTTACGCCGGGACAGCGAATTCACCCCTCCACTTT.

The J gene is TRBJ1-5, the V gene TRBV4-1; D might be TRBD1 (6 bases). Trimming took off 1 base at V and 4 bases at J, with 11 bases between the two ends. The CDR3 spans 15 residues. CDR1 is MGHRA, CDR2 YSYEKL, per germline. This chain's CDR3 is CASSQGDRTNQPQHF. The CDR3 DNA is TGCGCCAGCAGCCAAGGAGACAGGACTAATCAGCCCCAGCATTTT.

In this sample, this clone turned up a few times. The chain employs TRBV4-3 and TRBJ1-1; no clear D. The V and J ends lost 3 bases and 2 bases respectively, with 10 bases between them. The CDR3 contains 14 residues. Germline CDR1 and CDR2: LGHNA and YSLEER. The CDR3 DNA reads as TGCGCCAGCAGCCACGGACGGACTAACACTGAAGCTTTCTTT. Its translation: CASSHGRTNTEAFF.

The chain combines TRBV6-5 with TRBJ2-7; TRBD2 aligns across 9 bases. The germline CDR1 and CDR2 sequences are MNHEY and SVGAGI. CDR3 length equals 15 residues. The V gene end was trimmed by 4 bases and the J gene end by 3 bases; junction bases not matched to a gene: 7. The CDR3 DNA is TGTGCCAGCAGTTCCTCTAGCGGGACCCGCTACGAGCAGTACTTC. Translating it yields CASSSSSGTRYEQYF.

V gene TRBV11-2 combines with J gene TRBJ2-1, with 11 positions matching TRBD2. Germline assignment: CDR1 SGHAT and CDR2 FQNNGV. V gave up 0 bases and J gave up 4 bases; unmatched junction bases: 8. CDR3 size: 18 residues. Here the CDR3 reads CASSLEGAGTSGYNEQFF. CDR3 nucleotides: TGTGCCAGCAGCTTAGAGGGGGCCGGGACTAGCGGTTACAATGAGCAGTTCTTC.

The chain is built from TRBV5-1 and TRBJ2-3; no clear D gene. Deletions cut 0 bases from V and 3 bases from J, with 5 bases between. CDR1 and CDR2 (germline): SGHRS, YFSETQ. The CDR3 length is 13 residues. The CDR3 nucleotides read TGCGCCAGCAGCTTGGGGAGTACAGATACGCAGTATTTT. It codes for CASSLGSTDTQYF.

This chain links TRBV7-6 with TRBJ2-5; 9 bases line up with TRBD1. CDR1 SGHVS and CDR2 FNYEAQ come from the germline V gene. Trimming cost V 3 bases and J 1 base; bases outside gene matches: 3. This CDR3 contains 15 residues. The CDR3 coding sequence is TGTGCCAGCAGCTTGGGGACAGGGATCCAAGAGACCCAGTACTTC. It codes for CASSLGTGIQETQYF.

Concerning this clone itself: Compared with germline, one end of the junction differs, possibly owing to a read error. The rearrangement joins TRBV6-8 to TRBJ2-1; D uncertain. The CDR3 is made up of 10 amino acids. Germline CDR1 reads MNHGY; CDR2 reads SAAAGT. CDR3 protein: CASSYKDKLF. The CDR3 DNA reads TGTGCCAGCAGTTACAAAGACAAGCTCTTC.

The chain employs TRBV11-2 and TRBJ2-2; 12 bases line up with TRBD2. After removal of 5 bases from V and 6 bases from J, the junction contained 7 bases not matched to a gene. Looked up from germline, CDR1 is SGHAT and CDR2 is FQNNGV. The CDR3 length is 16 residues. CDR3 in DNA: TGTGCCAGCAGCCCTTGGACTAGCGGGAAGGCCGGGGAGCTGTTTTTT. Translation gives CASSPWTSGKAGELFF.

The chain employs TRBV4-1 and TRBJ2-1, with TRBD2 matching over 7 bases. With 7 bases clipped from V and 6 bases from J, the junction kept 15 bases outside the gene matches. Looked up from germline, CDR1 is MGHRA and CDR2 is YSYEKL. This CDR3 comprises 16 residues. CDR3 coding DNA: TGCGCCAGCACCCTGTCCATGGGGACTACCTTCAATGAGCAGTTCTTC. Protein sequence: CASTLSMGTTFNEQFF.

Concerning this clone: A junction boundary mismatches the germline segment, possibly from a read error. The chain recombines TRBV7-9 with TRBJ1-1; 9 bases fit TRBD1. The germline V gene encodes CDR1 SEHNR and CDR2 FQNEAQ (reference sequence). The CDR3 runs 11 residues. Here the CDR3 DNA reads TGTTCCAGCAGCGAGGACAGGGGAGCTTTCTTT. This encodes CSSSEDRGAFF.

The V call is TRBV5-4, the J call TRBJ2-5, with TRBD2 matching 8 bases. This CDR3 region has 15 residues. The J segment lost 5 bases and the V segment lost 4 bases, leaving 10 bases of the junction unmatched. The germline CDR1 and CDR2 sequences are SGHNT and YYREEE (reference sequence). CDR3 DNA sequence: TGTGCCAGCAGCCAGCGGGAGATGGCCCCTGAGACCCAGTACTTC. It translates to CASSQREMAPETQYF.

This clone was observed a handful of times. This chain uses TRBV18 with TRBJ2-3; D is possibly TRBD2 (5 bases). The CDR3 is made up of 14 amino acids. Germline lookup yields CDR1 KGHSH and CDR2 LQKENI. V dropped 6 bases and J dropped 0 bases, with 10 bases sitting between them. The CDR3 spells CASSPQRSTDTQYF. The CDR3 nucleotides are TGTGCCAGCTCCCCCCAGCGGAGCACAGATACGCAGTATTTT.

The chain uses TRBV29-1 and TRBJ1-1; 8 bases match TRBD1. Germline V gene sequence: CDR1 SQVTM, CDR2 ANQGSEA. CDR3 size: 14 residues. Here the CDR3 reads CITSDREGSTEAFF. CDR3 coding DNA: TGCATCACTTCGGACAGGGAGGGGAGCACTGAAGCTTTCTTT.

The J gene is TRBJ2-1, the V gene TRBV28, with TRBD2 identical over 7 bases. The CDR3 has 14 amino acids. Germline V gene sequence: CDR1 MDHEN, CDR2 SYDVKM. V dropped 8 bases and J dropped 4; count of bases not matched to a gene: 8. This CDR3 is CASQSGNLYNEQFF. DNA of the CDR3: TGTGCCAGCCAGAGCGGGAACCTTTACAATGAGCAGTTCTTC.